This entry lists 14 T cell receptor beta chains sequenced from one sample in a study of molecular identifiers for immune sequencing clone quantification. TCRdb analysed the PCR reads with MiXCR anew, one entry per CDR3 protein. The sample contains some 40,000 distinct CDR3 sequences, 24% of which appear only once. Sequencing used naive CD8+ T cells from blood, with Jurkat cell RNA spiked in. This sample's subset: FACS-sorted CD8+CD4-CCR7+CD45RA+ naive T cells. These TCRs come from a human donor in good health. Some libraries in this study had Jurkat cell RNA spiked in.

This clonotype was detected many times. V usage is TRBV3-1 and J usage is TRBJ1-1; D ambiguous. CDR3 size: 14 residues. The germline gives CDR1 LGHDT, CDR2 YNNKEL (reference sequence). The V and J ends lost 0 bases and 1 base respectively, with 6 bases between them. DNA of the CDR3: TGTGCCAGCAGCCAAGATTACGAGAACACTGAAGCTTTCTTT. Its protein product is CASSQDYENTEAFF.

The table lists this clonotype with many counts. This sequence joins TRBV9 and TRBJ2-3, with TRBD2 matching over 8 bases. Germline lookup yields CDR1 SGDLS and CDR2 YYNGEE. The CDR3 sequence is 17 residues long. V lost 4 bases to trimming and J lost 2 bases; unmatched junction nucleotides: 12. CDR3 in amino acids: CASSRGLVFPNTDTQYF. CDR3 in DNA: TGTGCCAGCAGCCGGGGACTAGTCTTCCCCAACACAGATACGCAGTATTTT.

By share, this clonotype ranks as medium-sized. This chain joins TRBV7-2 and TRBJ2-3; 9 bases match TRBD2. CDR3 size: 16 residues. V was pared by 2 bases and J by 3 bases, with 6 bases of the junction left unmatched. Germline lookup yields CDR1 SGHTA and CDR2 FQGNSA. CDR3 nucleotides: TGTGCCAGCAGCTTAATTCCGACTAGCGGAACAGATACGCAGTATTTT. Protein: CASSLIPTSGTDTQYF. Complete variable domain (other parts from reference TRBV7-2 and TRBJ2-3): GAGVSQSPSNKVTEKGKDVELRCDPISGHTALYWYRQSLGQGLEFLIYFQGNSAPDKSGLPSDRFSAERTGGSVSTLTIQRTQQEDSAVYLCASSLIPTSGTDTQYFGPGTRLTVL.

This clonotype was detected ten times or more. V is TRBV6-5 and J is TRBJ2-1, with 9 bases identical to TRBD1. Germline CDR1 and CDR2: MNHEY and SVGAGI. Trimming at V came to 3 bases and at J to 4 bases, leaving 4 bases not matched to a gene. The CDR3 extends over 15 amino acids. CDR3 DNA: TGTGCCAGCAGTTATCGAGGACAGGGGTACAATGAGCAGTTCTTC. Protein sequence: CASSYRGQGYNEQFF.

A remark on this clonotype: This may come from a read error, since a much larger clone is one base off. The DNA for the CDR3 is TGCGCCAGCAGCCCCCGGAGTGACGAGCAGTACTTC. Residues: CASSPRSDEQYF. The chain employs TRBV4-1 and TRBJ2-7; D unclear. V lost 4 bases and J 5 bases, leaving 9 bases between the germline ends. The CDR3 contains 12 residues. Germline CDR1 and CDR2: MGHRA and YSYEKL.

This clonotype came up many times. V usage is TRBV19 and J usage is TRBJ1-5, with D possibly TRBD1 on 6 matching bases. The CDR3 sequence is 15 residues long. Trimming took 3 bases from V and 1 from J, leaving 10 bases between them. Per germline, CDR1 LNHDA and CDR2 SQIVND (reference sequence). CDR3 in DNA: TGTGCCAGTAGTATCGGGACAAGGAGCAATCAGCCCCAGCATTTT. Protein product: CASSIGTRSNQPQHF.

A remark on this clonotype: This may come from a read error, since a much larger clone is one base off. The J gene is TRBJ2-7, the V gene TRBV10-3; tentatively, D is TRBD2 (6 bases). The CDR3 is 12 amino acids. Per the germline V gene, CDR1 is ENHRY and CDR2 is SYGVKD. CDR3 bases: TGTGCCATCAGTGAGTCGGACTACGAGCAGTGCTTC. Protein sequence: CAISESDYEQCF.

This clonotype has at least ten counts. The CDR3, as DNA: TGTGCCAGCAGCCAAACTAGCGGGACGATTAGCACAGATACGCAGTATTTT. Translated: CASSQTSGTISTDTQYF. This chain links TRBV4-2 with TRBJ2-3; 10 bases are shared with TRBD2. The CDR3 spans 17 residues. Germline trimming cut 2 bases from V and 0 bases from J; bases unmatched to any gene: 5. The germline CDR1 and CDR2 sequences are LGHNA and YNFKEQ.

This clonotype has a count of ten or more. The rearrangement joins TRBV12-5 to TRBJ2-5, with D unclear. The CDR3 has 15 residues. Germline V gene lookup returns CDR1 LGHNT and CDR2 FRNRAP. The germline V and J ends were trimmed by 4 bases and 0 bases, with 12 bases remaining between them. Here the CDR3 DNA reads TGTGCTAGTGGTTCCACGTCGGAGTACCAAGAGACCCAGTACTTC. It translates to CASGSTSEYQETQYF.

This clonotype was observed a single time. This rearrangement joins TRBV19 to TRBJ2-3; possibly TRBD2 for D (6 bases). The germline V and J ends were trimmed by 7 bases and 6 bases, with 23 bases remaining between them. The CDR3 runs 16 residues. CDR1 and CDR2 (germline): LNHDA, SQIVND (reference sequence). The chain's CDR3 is CASNWAAGLLSDTQYF. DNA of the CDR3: TGTGCCAGTAATTGGGCGGCGGGGTTACTTTCGGATACGCAGTATTTT.

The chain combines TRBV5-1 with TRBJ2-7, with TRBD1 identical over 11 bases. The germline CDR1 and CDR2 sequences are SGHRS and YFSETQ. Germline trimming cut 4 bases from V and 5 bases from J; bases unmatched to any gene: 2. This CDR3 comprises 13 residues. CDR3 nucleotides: TGCGCCAGCAGCGGACAGGGGGCCCACGAGCAGTACTTC. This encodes CASSGQGAHEQYF. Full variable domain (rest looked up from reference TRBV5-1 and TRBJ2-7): KAGVTQTPRYLIKTRGQQVTLSCSPISGHRSVSWYQQTPGQGLQFLFEYFSETQRNKGNFPGRFSGRQFSNSRSEMNVSTLELGDSALYLCASSGQGAHEQYFGPGTRLTVT.

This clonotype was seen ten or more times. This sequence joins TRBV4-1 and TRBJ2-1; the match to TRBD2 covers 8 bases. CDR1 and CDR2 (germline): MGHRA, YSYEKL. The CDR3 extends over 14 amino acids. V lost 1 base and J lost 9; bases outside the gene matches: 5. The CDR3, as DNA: TGCGCCAGCAGCCAAGTGGGACTAGAGACTGAGCAGTTCTTC. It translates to CASSQVGLETEQFF.

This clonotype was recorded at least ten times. The CDR3 sequence is CASSLGGLVYNSPLHF. The CDR3 DNA follows: TGTGCCAGCAGCTTAGGCGGTTTGGTTTATAATTCACCCCTCCACTTT. The J gene is TRBJ1-6, the V gene TRBV7-9; D call uncertain. V was trimmed by 1 base and J by 4 bases, leaving 11 bases between them. This CDR3 comprises 16 residues. Germline CDR1 reads SEHNR; CDR2 reads FQNEAQ (reference sequence). The entire variable domain, with the rest obtained from reference TRBV7-9 and TRBJ1-6, is as follows: DTGVSQNPRHKITKRGQNVTFRCDPISEHNRLYWYRQTLGQGPEFLTYFQNEAQLEKSRLLSDRFSAERPKGSFSTLEIQRTEQGDSAMYLCASSLGGLVYNSPLHFGNGTRLTVT.

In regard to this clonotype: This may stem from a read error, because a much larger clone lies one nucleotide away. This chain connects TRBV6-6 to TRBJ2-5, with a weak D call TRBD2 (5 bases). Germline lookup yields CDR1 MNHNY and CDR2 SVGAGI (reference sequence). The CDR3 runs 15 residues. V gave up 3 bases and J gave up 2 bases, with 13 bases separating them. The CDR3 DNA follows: TGTGCCAGCAGTTATGGCCTTCCGGGACAAGAGACCCAGTACTTC. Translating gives CASSYGLPGQETQYF.